Below, 18 T cell receptor beta chains from the same sample are listed, as sequenced in a study of radiotherapy plus CTLA-4 blockade in lung cancer. Only in-frame clones appear in the TCRdb table, and some are missing; sequencing was by immunoSEQ multiplex PCR. The sample lists about 99,000 clones, around 90% occurring once. The material sequenced was peripheral blood, taken from a patient treated with radiotherapy plus ipilimumab. These receptors all come from a human donor with non-small cell lung cancer that progressed on radiotherapy plus ipilimumab.

The chain links TRBV7-6 to TRBJ2-1; 8 positions agree with TRBD2. CDR3 length: 18 amino acids. The germline V gene encodes CDR1 SGHVS and CDR2 FNYEAQ. After removal of 1 base from V and 7 bases from J, the junction contained 15 bases not matched to a gene. The DNA for the CDR3 is TGTGCCAGCAGCTTAGGGACCCGACTAAGCGGGAGTGGAAATGAGCAGTTCTTC. This sequence encodes CASSLGTRLSGSGNEQFF. The variable domain in full, with the rest retrieved from reference TRBV7-6 and TRBJ2-1, is GAGVSQSPRYKVTKRGQDVALRCDPISGHVSLYWYRQALGQGPEFLTYFNYEAQQDKSGLPNDRFSAERPEGSISTLTIQRTEQRDSAMYRCASSLGTRLSGSGNEQFFGPGTRLTVL.

This chain uses TRBV9 with TRBJ1-1; D call uncertain. Germline values: CDR1 SGDLS, CDR2 YYNGEE. The CDR3 runs 13 residues. V was pared by 3 bases and J by 2 bases, with 8 bases between. CDR3 DNA sequence: TGTGCCAGCAGCGGGTGGGTAAACACTGAAGCTTTCTTT. It codes for CASSGWVNTEAFF.

The rearrangement links TRBV18 to TRBJ2-3; D is unclear. CDR1 KGHSH and CDR2 LQKENI come from the germline V gene. V was shortened by 2 bases and J by 4 bases, with 4 bases between the two germline ends. The CDR3 is made up of 12 amino acids. CDR3 in DNA: TGTGCCAGCTCACCATTTTCAGATACGCAGTATTTT. Translating it yields CASSPFSDTQYF.

V gene TRBV5-1 combines with J gene TRBJ2-1; 7 nucleotides match TRBD2. V lost 3 bases and J lost 5; bases outside the gene matches: 11. Germline lookup yields CDR1 SGHRS and CDR2 YFSETQ. This CDR3 is 16 amino acids long. The CDR3 sequence: CASSWGGGLDHNEQFF. In DNA form, the CDR3 reads TGCGCCAGCAGCTGGGGGGGTGGTCTAGACCACAATGAGCAGTTCTTC. The whole variable domain, remainder taken from reference TRBV5-1 and TRBJ2-1, is KAGVTQTPRYLIKTRGQQVTLSCSPISGHRSVSWYQQTPGQGLQFLFEYFSETQRNKGNFPGRFSGRQFSNSRSEMNVSTLELGDSALYLCASSWGGGLDHNEQFFGPGTRLTVL.

The J gene is TRBJ2-6, the V gene TRBV6-1; TRBD1 matches at 7 bases. Germline CDR1 MNHNS, CDR2 SASEGT. The V and J ends lost 1 base and 0 bases, in that order; junction bases with no gene match: 6. The CDR3 is 18 residues long. CDR3 sequence: CASSEVWPGGSGANVLTF. The CDR3 DNA reads as TGTGCCAGCAGTGAAGTATGGCCAGGGGGCTCTGGGGCCAACGTCCTGACTTTC.

The rearrangement links TRBV27 to TRBJ2-3; D gene unclear. The V gene lost 5 bases and the J gene lost 0 bases, with 6 bases spanning the gap. This CDR3 contains 13 residues. The germline V gene encodes CDR1 MNHEY and CDR2 SMNVEV (reference sequence). CDR3 in amino acids: CASSRASTDTQYF. Here the CDR3 DNA reads TGTGCCAGCAGTAGGGCTAGCACAGATACGCAGTATTTT.

V gene TRBV12-5 combines with J gene TRBJ2-1; unclear D gene. This CDR3 is 14 amino acids long. Per germline, CDR1 LGHNT and CDR2 FRNRAP. The germline V and J ends were trimmed by 0 bases and 6 bases, with 9 bases remaining between them. CDR3 sequence (DNA): TGTGCTAGTGGTTTGGTACTATCTAGCAATGAGCAGTTCTTC. The encoded protein is CASGLVLSSNEQFF.

V is TRBV6-1 and J is TRBJ2-5, with D possibly matching TRBD1 (6 bases). V was cut by 6 bases and J by 3 bases, with 14 bases left in between. The CDR3 runs 14 residues. CDR1 is MNHNS, CDR2 SASEGT, per germline. CDR3 amino acids: CASRGTPGEETQYF. In DNA form, the CDR3 reads TGTGCCAGCAGGGGGACACCCGGTGAAGAGACCCAGTACTTC.

This chain joins TRBV2 and TRBJ1-1, with a possible D match to TRBD1 (5 bases). The CDR3 is made up of 14 amino acids. V gave up 7 bases and J gave up 5 bases, with 17 bases separating them. Germline lookup yields CDR1 SNHLY and CDR2 FYNNEI. CDR3 amino acids: CASIQGSSKTEAFF. CDR3 sequence (DNA): TGTGCCAGCATCCAGGGATCTTCGAAGACTGAAGCTTTCTTT.

The chain has TRBV30 and TRBJ1-1, with 7 bases aligning to TRBD1. J was trimmed by 4 bases and V by 2 bases; bases with no gene match: 10. The CDR3 has 15 residues. Germline V lookup: CDR1 GTSNPN, CDR2 SVGIG (reference sequence). CDR3 region: CAWSSTRDSRTEAFF. The CDR3 DNA reads TGTGCCTGGAGTTCCACCCGGGACAGCCGCACTGAAGCTTTCTTT.

V gene TRBV10-3 combines with J gene TRBJ2-3; 11 bases align to TRBD2. V was pared by 11 bases and J by 4 bases, with 11 bases of the junction left unmatched. The germline V gene encodes CDR1 ENHRY and CDR2 SYGVKD. The CDR3 runs 15 residues. The CDR3 reads CAARPLAGEADTQYF. The CDR3 DNA reads TGTGCCGCGCGTCCACTAGCGGGAGAGGCAGATACGCAGTATTTT.

The chain links TRBV18 to TRBJ2-7; 11 positions agree with TRBD2. Trimming cost V 3 bases and J 4 bases; bases outside gene matches: 2. This CDR3 has 14 amino acids. Germline CDR1 KGHSH, CDR2 LQKENI. The DNA of the CDR3 is TGTGCCAGCTCACCTGGGACTAGCGGTTACGAGCAGTACTTC. It specifies CASSPGTSGYEQYF.

This clone occurred a few times. The genes are TRBV5-6 and TRBJ1-3, with 7 bases fitting TRBD1. This CDR3 spans 15 amino acids. The V gene's germline CDR1 is SGHDT and CDR2 YYEEEE. V dropped 4 bases and J dropped 0; count of bases not matched to a gene: 4. The CDR3 loop reads CASSVGQISGNTIYF. DNA for the CDR3: TGTGCCAGCAGCGTGGGACAGATCTCTGGAAACACCATATATTTT.

The chain uses TRBV4-2 and TRBJ2-4; D is undetermined. Germline CDR1 reads LGHNA; CDR2 reads YNFKEQ. CDR3 length: 13 amino acids. The germline V and J ends were trimmed by 0 bases and 9 bases, with 9 bases remaining between them. CDR3 sequence (DNA): TGTGCCAGCAGCCAAGAGCGTCACTTCATTCAGTACTTC. As protein: CASSQERHFIQYF.

The J gene is TRBJ1-2, the V gene TRBV29-1; no clear D. The CDR3 consists of 11 residues. The germline gives CDR1 SQVTM, CDR2 ANQGSEA. The V end was cut by 3 bases, the J end by 5 bases, with 7 bases between. The CDR3 loop is CSVDYGYGYTF. The CDR3 DNA sequence: TGCAGCGTTGATTATGGGTATGGCTACACCTTC.

The V gene is TRBV11-2, the J gene TRBJ1-3; D is unresolved. Trimming shortened V by 3 bases and J by 2 bases, and 11 bases separated the two germline ends. The CDR3 totals 15 residues. CDR1 and CDR2 from the germline V gene are SGHAT and FQNNGV. The CDR3 DNA is TGTGCCAGCAGCTTCATGAGGGTAACTGGAAACACCATATATTTT. Translation: CASSFMRVTGNTIYF.

The genes are TRBV5-4 and TRBJ2-3; 7 bases line up with TRBD1. Trimming cost V 3 bases and J 6 bases; bases outside gene matches: 4. There are 13 residues in the CDR3. Germline V lookup: CDR1 SGHNT, CDR2 YYREEE (reference sequence). CDR3 amino acids: CASSSTGSDTQYF. The CDR3 DNA reads as TGTGCCAGCAGCTCGACAGGGTCGGATACGCAGTATTTT.

The rearrangement uses TRBV18 and TRBJ2-1, with a weak D call TRBD1 (5 bases). The CDR3 is 14 residues long. Between the trimmed V and J ends, which lost 4 bases and 10 bases, there was a span of 17 bases. The germline V gene has CDR1 KGHSH and CDR2 LQKENI. The CDR3 DNA reads as TGTGCCAGCTCACGCTTAGTTATCCAGGGCGAGCAGTTCTTC. Its protein is CASSRLVIQGEQFF.